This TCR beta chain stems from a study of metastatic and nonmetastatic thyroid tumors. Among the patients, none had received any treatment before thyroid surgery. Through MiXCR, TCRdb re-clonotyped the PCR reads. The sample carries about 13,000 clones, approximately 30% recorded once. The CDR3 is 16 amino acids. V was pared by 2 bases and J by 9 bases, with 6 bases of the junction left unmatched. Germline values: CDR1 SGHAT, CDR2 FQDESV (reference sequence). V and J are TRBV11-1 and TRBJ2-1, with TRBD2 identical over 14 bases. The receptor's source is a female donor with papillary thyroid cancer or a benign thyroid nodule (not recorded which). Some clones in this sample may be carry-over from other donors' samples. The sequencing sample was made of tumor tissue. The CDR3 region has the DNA TGTGCCAGCAGCTTATTCGGGACTAGCGGGAGCTGTGAGCAGTTCTTC. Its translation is CASSLFGTSGSCEQFF.